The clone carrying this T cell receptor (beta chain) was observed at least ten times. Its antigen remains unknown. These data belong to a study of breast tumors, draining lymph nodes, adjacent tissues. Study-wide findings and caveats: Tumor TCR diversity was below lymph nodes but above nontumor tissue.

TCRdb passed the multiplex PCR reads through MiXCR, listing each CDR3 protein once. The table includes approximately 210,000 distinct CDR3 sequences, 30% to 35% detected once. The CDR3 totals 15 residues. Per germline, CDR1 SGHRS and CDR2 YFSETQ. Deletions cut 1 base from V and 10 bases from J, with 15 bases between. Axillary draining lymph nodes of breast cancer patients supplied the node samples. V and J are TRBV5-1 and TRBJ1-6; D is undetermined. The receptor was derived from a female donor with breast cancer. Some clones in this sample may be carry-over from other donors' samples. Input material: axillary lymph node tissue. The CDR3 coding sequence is TGCGCCAGCAGCTTGTCCACTGGGGATAGGTCACCCCTCCACTTT. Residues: CASSLSTGDRSPLHF.